The 18 T cell receptor beta chains below come from one sample, sequenced in a study of cytomegalovirus exposure and HLA in healthy donors. Primers included in the PCR were 60 Vbeta and 13 Jbeta primers. The assay was immunoSEQ multiplex PCR, and TCRdb's table has in-frame clones only and misses some. The sample lists 150,000 to 200,000 clones, 70% to 80% occurring once. Sequencing was carried out using PBMCs. These receptors originate from a woman aged 30 to 39 in good health and CMV-seropositive.

The J gene is TRBJ1-5, the V gene TRBV28; a weak D match, TRBD1 (5 bases). The CDR3 is 14 amino acids. V was shortened by 5 bases and J by 4 bases, with 12 bases between the two germline ends. The V gene's germline CDR1 is MDHEN and CDR2 SYDVKM. CDR3 residues: CASSPGLTNQPQHF. The DNA of the CDR3 is TGTGCCAGCAGTCCGGGACTGACAAATCAGCCCCAGCATTTT. The variable domain in full, with the rest retrieved from reference TRBV28 and TRBJ1-5, is DVKVTQSSRYLVKRTGEKVFLECVQDMDHENMFWYRQDPGLGLRLIYFSYDVKMKEKGDIPEGYSVSREKKERFSLILESASTNQTSMYLCASSPGLTNQPQHFGDGTRLSIL.

The chain couples TRBV28 to TRBJ2-7; 8 bases agree with TRBD2. Germline V CDR1 and CDR2: MDHEN, SYDVKM. The V gene end was trimmed by 5 bases and the J gene end by 6 bases; junction bases not matched to a gene: 15. This CDR3 comprises 16 residues. The DNA for the CDR3 is TGTGCCAGCAGTCGTCCCCGGGAGCGGGAGAGGGGCGAGCAGTACTTC. It is translated as CASSRPRERERGEQYF.

V usage is TRBV7-3 and J usage is TRBJ2-3; 12 bases are shared with TRBD2. The junction had 0 bases not matched to a gene; V was cut back by 1 base and J by 4 bases. The CDR3 is 15 amino acids. Germline V gene sequence: CDR1 SGHTA, CDR2 FQGTGA. CDR3 region: CASSLRLAGADTQYF. The DNA of the CDR3 is TGTGCCAGCAGCTTAAGACTAGCGGGAGCAGATACGCAGTATTTT.

This clone was observed a single time. The genes are TRBV6-1 and TRBJ2-7, with a possible D match to TRBD2 (5 bases). The length of the CDR3 is 13 residues. V lost 10 bases and J 6 bases, leaving 19 bases between the germline ends. CDR1 and CDR2 (germline): MNHNS, SASEGT. The CDR3 region is CATQERGVGEQYF. CDR3 bases: TGTGCCACCCAAGAACGGGGAGTCGGCGAGCAGTACTTC.

The chain recombines TRBV28 with TRBJ2-2; TRBD1 matches 8 bases. The CDR3 extends over 16 amino acids. Germline V gives CDR1 MDHEN, CDR2 SYDVKM. The J segment lost 1 base and the V segment lost 5 bases, leaving 6 bases of the junction unmatched. CDR3 loop: CASSVRTGLNTGELFF. The CDR3 DNA reads as TGTGCCAGCAGTGTAAGGACAGGGTTGAACACCGGGGAGCTGTTTTTT. The full variable domain, with the rest looked up from reference TRBV28 and TRBJ2-2, is DVKVTQSSRYLVKRTGEKVFLECVQDMDHENMFWYRQDPGLGLRLIYFSYDVKMKEKGDIPEGYSVSREKKERFSLILESASTNQTSMYLCASSVRTGLNTGELFFGEGSRLTVL.

For the CDR3, the DNA is TGTGCCAGCGGAAGGGGAAGGGAAAAACTGTTTTTT. Encoded protein: CASGRGREKLFF. The gene calls are TRBV27 and TRBJ1-4; a weak D match, TRBD1 (5 bases). This CDR3 is 12 amino acids long. Germline V gene data show CDR1 as MNHEY and CDR2 as SMNVEV (reference sequence). Trimming left V 8 bases short and J 8 bases short, with 12 bases between.

The chain joins TRBV27 to TRBJ1-1, with unresolved D. Trimming stripped 0 bases from V and 2 bases from J, with 7 bases between. The CDR3 runs 14 residues. Germline V CDR1 and CDR2: MNHEY, SMNVEV (reference sequence). DNA for the CDR3: TGTGCCAGCAGTTTATCGAGGGTAAACACTGAAGCTTTCTTT. It is translated as CASSLSRVNTEAFF.

The rearrangement joins TRBV11-2 to TRBJ2-7; weak D call: TRBD2 (6 bases). Trimming removed 5 bases at V and 6 bases at J, with 17 bases between. The CDR3 contains 14 residues. The germline V gene has CDR1 SGHAT and CDR2 FQNNGV. The CDR3 is CASSPRDSGSEQYF. CDR3 DNA sequence: TGTGCCAGCAGCCCCCGGGACTCCGGAAGCGAGCAGTACTTC.

This chain connects TRBV28 to TRBJ2-3, with D perhaps TRBD1 (5 bases). CDR1 and CDR2 (germline): MDHEN, SYDVKM. Between the trimmed V and J ends, which lost 6 bases and 4 bases, there was a span of 11 bases. CDR3 length equals 13 residues. CDR3 in amino acids: CASRSTGPDTQYF. The CDR3 region has the DNA TGTGCCAGCAGATCAACAGGCCCAGATACGCAGTATTTT. Full variable domain (remainder filled in from reference TRBV28 and TRBJ2-3): DVKVTQSSRYLVKRTGEKVFLECVQDMDHENMFWYRQDPGLGLRLIYFSYDVKMKEKGDIPEGYSVSREKKERFSLILESASTNQTSMYLCASRSTGPDTQYFGPGTRLTVL.

The chain is built from TRBV5-1 and TRBJ1-5; a possible D gene is TRBD1 (5 bases). This CDR3 has 15 amino acids. The germline CDR1 and CDR2 sequences are SGHRS and YFSETQ. Trimming shortened V by 1 base and J by 6 bases, and 14 bases separated the two germline ends. The CDR3 is CASSLTGGPGQPQHF. DNA of the CDR3: TGCGCCAGCAGCTTGACGGGGGGACCCGGTCAGCCCCAGCATTTT.

CDR3 region: CASSSTDSNQPQHF. CDR3 DNA: TGTGCCAGCAGCTCGACAGATAGCAATCAGCCCCAGCATTTT. This sequence joins TRBV11-2 and TRBJ1-5, with a weak D call TRBD1 (5 bases). This CDR3 spans 14 amino acids. The germline CDR1 and CDR2 sequences are SGHAT and FQNNGV. Trimming cost V 4 bases and J 0 bases, with 7 bases left between them.

The table lists this clone with a count of one. The genes are TRBV5-8 and TRBJ2-7, with 9 nucleotides matching TRBD2. Trimming at V came to 0 bases and at J to 7 bases, leaving 5 bases not matched to a gene. There are 14 residues in the CDR3. Germline-derived CDR1 and CDR2 are SGHTS and YDEGEE. The CDR3 loop is CASSLGLAVLEQYF. The DNA of the CDR3 is TGTGCCAGCAGCTTGGGACTAGCGGTCTTAGAGCAGTACTTC.

The gene calls are TRBV5-1 and TRBJ2-5; TRBD2 agrees at 10 bases. There are 15 residues in the CDR3. Germline-derived CDR1 and CDR2 are SGHRS and YFSETQ. V lost 2 bases to trimming and J lost 9 bases; unmatched junction nucleotides: 10. CDR3 sequence reads: CASSFTGTSAGAQYF. The DNA for the CDR3 is TGCGCCAGCAGCTTTACCGGGACTAGCGCTGGGGCCCAGTACTTC.

This chain connects TRBV9 to TRBJ2-3; a possible D gene is TRBD2 (5 bases). V gave up 4 bases and J gave up 1 base, with 10 bases separating them. The V gene's germline CDR1 is SGDLS and CDR2 YYNGEE. The CDR3 extends over 14 amino acids. CDR3 nucleotide sequence: TGTGCCAGCAGCTTCAGTAGCGGCACAGATACGCAGTATTTT. This codes for CASSFSSGTDTQYF.

This clone was picked up a small number of times. V and J are TRBV21-1 and TRBJ1-2. TRBV21-1 is recorded as a pseudogene. This CDR3 is built from 17 residues. As DNA, the CDR3 is TGTGCCAGCAGCAAAAAAGCTAGGGGGGGCCCCCACTATGGCTACACCTTC. This translates into CASSKKARGGPHYGYTF.

This rearrangement joins TRBV5-1 to TRBJ2-5; weak D call: TRBD2 (7 bases). CDR1 and CDR2 (germline): SGHRS, YFSETQ. The CDR3 sequence is 13 residues long. V was clipped by 0 bases and J by 5 bases, with 8 bases between them. The CDR3 region has the DNA TGCGCCAGCAGCTTGGAGGGGGGGGAGACCCAGTACTTC. Its protein product is CASSLEGGETQYF.

The chain combines TRBV11-1 with TRBJ2-1; D possibly corresponds to TRBD2 (6 bases). Per germline, CDR1 SGHAT and CDR2 FQDESV (reference sequence). V was clipped by 5 bases and J by 6 bases, with 20 bases between them. This CDR3 has 16 amino acids. The CDR3 nucleotides read TGTGCCAGCAGCCCAAGAAACGGAGGGCCTGGCAATGAGCAGTTCTTC. It specifies CASSPRNGGPGNEQFF. Full variable domain (remainder filled in from reference TRBV11-1 and TRBJ2-1): EAEVAQSPRYKITEKSQAVAFWCDPISGHATLYWYRQILGQGPELLVQFQDESVVDDSQLPKDRFSAERLKGVDSTLKIQPAELGDSAMYLCASSPRNGGPGNEQFFGPGTRLTVL.

The rearrangement joins TRBV10-3 to TRBJ1-1; D not certain. The V gene lost 10 bases and the J gene lost 1 base, with 16 bases spanning the gap. The CDR3 contains 14 residues. Germline assignment: CDR1 ENHRY and CDR2 SYGVKD. The CDR3 DNA sequence: TGTGCCACGAGGCAAAGGGAGGGGAACACTGAAGCTTTCTTT. Its translation is CATRQREGNTEAFF.